Listed below are T cell receptor beta chains from one sample, sequenced in a study of cytotoxic CD8 clonotypes in ibrutinib-treated CLL. Profiling relied on immunoSEQ multiplex PCR, and the TCRdb table lists in-frame clones only, not all of them. The sample shows 150,000 or so clones, 79% of them seen only once. The specimen was PBMCs, collected after 12 months of ibrutinib treatment. These receptors all stem from a human donor with chronic lymphocytic leukemia. CDR3s include the opening cysteine and the closing phenylalanine or tryptophan. Fields, in order: D gene, V gene, clone size, J gene, CDR3 DNA, CDR3 protein. The D gene is left open where the match is weak. Rows give clone size only sometimes, using once, few, many, or a class for an expanded clone.

d_gene: NA; v_gene: TRBV4-1; abundance: NA; j_gene: TRBJ1-5; CDR3nt: TGCGCCAGCAGCCAGGGGGCGATGAGCAATCAGCCCCAGCATTTT; CDR3aa: CASSQGAMSNQPQHF
d_gene: NA; v_gene: TRBV9; abundance: NA; j_gene: TRBJ2-7; CDR3nt: TGTGCCAGCAGCGTAGATCAGGGATCGGGCGAGCAGTACTTC; CDR3aa: CASSVDQGSGEQYF
d_gene: NA; v_gene: TRBV25-1; abundance: few; j_gene: TRBJ2-1; CDR3nt: TGTGCCAGCACCTTCGGGACGGCGCTTCCTCGGGAGCAGTTCTTC; CDR3aa: CASTFGTALPREQFF
d_gene: TRBD2; v_gene: TRBV5-5; abundance: NA; j_gene: TRBJ2-7; CDR3nt: TGTGCCAGCAGCTTTCTAGCGGGAGTTTTGGAGCAGTACTTC; CDR3aa: CASSFLAGVLEQYF
d_gene: NA; v_gene: TRBV6-5; abundance: NA; j_gene: TRBJ1-5; CDR3nt: TGTGCCAGCAGTTACTCTGGGAAAGTCAATCAGCCCCAGCATTTT; CDR3aa: CASSYSGKVNQPQHF
d_gene: NA; v_gene: TRBV7-2; abundance: NA; j_gene: TRBJ1-5; CDR3nt: TGTGCCAGCAGCTTACAGAGCTATAGCAATCAGCCCCAGCATTTT; CDR3aa: CASSLQSYSNQPQHF
d_gene: NA; v_gene: TRBV7-2; abundance: NA; j_gene: TRBJ2-3; CDR3nt: TGTGCCAGCAGCTTTGAGGGCACAGATACGCAGTATTTT; CDR3aa: CASSFEGTDTQYF
d_gene: NA; v_gene: TRBV30; abundance: NA; j_gene: TRBJ1-5; CDR3nt: TGTGCCTTAGGAGTATCCAGCAATCAGCCCCAGCATTTT; CDR3aa: CALGVSSNQPQHF
d_gene: TRBD1; v_gene: TRBV6-6; abundance: NA; j_gene: TRBJ2-2; CDR3nt: TGTGCCAGCAGTTACAGGACAGGGGCCACCGGGGAGCTGTTTTTT; CDR3aa: CASSYRTGATGELFF
d_gene: NA; v_gene: TRBV10-3; abundance: NA; j_gene: TRBJ2-5; CDR3nt: TGTGCCATCAGAGAACAGGGATGGGAGACCCAGTACTTC; CDR3aa: CAIREQGWETQYF
d_gene: NA; v_gene: TRBV27; abundance: NA; j_gene: TRBJ2-2; CDR3nt: TGTGCCAGCAGTTTAGGGCTAGCCCTTAACACCGGGGAGCTGTTTTTT; CDR3aa: CASSLGLALNTGELFF
d_gene: NA; v_gene: TRBV7-2; abundance: NA; j_gene: TRBJ1-5; CDR3nt: TGTGCCAGCAGCTTAGGGGCCGCATATAGCAATCAGCCCCAGCATTTT; CDR3aa: CASSLGAAYSNQPQHF
d_gene: NA; v_gene: TRBV21-1; abundance: NA; j_gene: TRBJ2-1; CDR3nt: NA; CDR3aa: CASSKVGQGAGEQFF
d_gene: TRBD1; v_gene: TRBV7-2; abundance: NA; j_gene: TRBJ1-5; CDR3nt: TGTGCCAGCAGCTGGGACAGGGGTAGCAATCAGCCCCAGCATTTT; CDR3aa: CASSWDRGSNQPQHF
d_gene: TRBD2; v_gene: TRBV5-1; abundance: NA; j_gene: TRBJ2-1; CDR3nt: TGCGCCAGCACGCCAACTAGCGGGGGAGCTTACAATGAGCAGTTCTTC; CDR3aa: CASTPTSGGAYNEQFF
d_gene: NA; v_gene: TRBV20-1; abundance: NA; j_gene: TRBJ1-2; CDR3nt: TGCCTCGGGGGCGCGGCGCATGGCTACACCTTC; CDR3aa: CLGGAAHGYTF
d_gene: NA; v_gene: TRBV28; abundance: NA; j_gene: TRBJ2-7; CDR3nt: TGTGCCAGCAGTTTGGTAGCGAGAGGTTTCTACGAGCAGTACTTC; CDR3aa: CASSLVARGFYEQYF
d_gene: NA; v_gene: TRBV25-1; abundance: NA; j_gene: TRBJ2-3; CDR3nt: TGTGCCAGCAGTGAAACCACAGATACGCAGTATTTT; CDR3aa: CASSETTDTQYF
d_gene: TRBD2; v_gene: TRBV4-3; abundance: NA; j_gene: TRBJ2-1; CDR3nt: TGCGCCAGCAGCCAAGAAAAAGCGGGATACGGTTTTTACAATGAGCAGTTCTTC; CDR3aa: CASSQEKAGYGFYNEQFF
d_gene: TRBD1; v_gene: TRBV5-1; abundance: NA; j_gene: TRBJ2-7; CDR3nt: TGCGCCAGCAGCTCAACCGGGACAGGGGTGCACGAGCAGTACTTC; CDR3aa: CASSSTGTGVHEQYF